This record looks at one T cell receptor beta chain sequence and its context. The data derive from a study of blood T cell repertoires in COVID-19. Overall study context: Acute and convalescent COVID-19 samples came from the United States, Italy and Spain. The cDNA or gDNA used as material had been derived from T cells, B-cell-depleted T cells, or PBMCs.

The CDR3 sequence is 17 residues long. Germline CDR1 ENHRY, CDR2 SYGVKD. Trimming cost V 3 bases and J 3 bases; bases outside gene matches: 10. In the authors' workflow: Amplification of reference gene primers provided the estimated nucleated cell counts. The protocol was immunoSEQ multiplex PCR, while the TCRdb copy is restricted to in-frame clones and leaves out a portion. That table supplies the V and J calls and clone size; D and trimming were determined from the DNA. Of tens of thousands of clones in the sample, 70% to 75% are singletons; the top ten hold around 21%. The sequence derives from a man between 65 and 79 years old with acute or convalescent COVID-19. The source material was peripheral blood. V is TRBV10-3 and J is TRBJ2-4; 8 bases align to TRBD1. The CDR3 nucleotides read TGTGCCATCAGTGAAGGGGGAACAGGGGGAGGCAAAAACATTCAGTACTTC. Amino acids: CAISEGGTGGGKNIQYF.